Following are 8 T cell receptor beta chains from one sample sequenced in a study of T cell responses to AZD1222 COVID-19 vaccine. Clones were read by immunoSEQ multiplex PCR, and TCRdb kept only the in-frame ones, dropping some. The profile shows roughly 86,000 clones, 75% to 90% of them singletons. This specimen consisted of peripheral blood, obtained on day 0 of AZD1222 vaccination. The receptors stem from an adult in good health.

This clone was counted a single time. This sequence joins TRBV30 and TRBJ2-7, with TRBD1 identical over 7 bases. The CDR3 totals 13 residues. J was trimmed by 3 bases and V by 4 bases; bases with no gene match: 6. CDR1 and CDR2 from the germline V gene are GTSNPN and SVGIG (reference sequence). CDR3 DNA sequence: TGTGCCTGGATTCTGCCAGGGGGCTACGAGCAGTACTTC. As protein: CAWILPGGYEQYF.

This clone was observed a handful of times. This chain links TRBV5-4 with TRBJ1-2; the match to TRBD1 covers 10 bases. This CDR3 is built from 15 residues. V lost 4 bases, J lost 2 bases, and 5 bases stayed unmatched. Germline assignment: CDR1 SGHNT and CDR2 YYREEE (reference sequence). The CDR3 region is CASSRGTGDNYGYTF. The CDR3 bases are TGTGCCAGCAGCCGCGGGACAGGGGACAACTATGGCTACACCTTC.

The sample holds one count of this clone. The gene calls are TRBV7-7 and TRBJ2-1, with D tentatively TRBD2 (7 bases). The germline V gene has CDR1 SSHAT and CDR2 FNYEAQ (reference sequence). Trimming stripped 5 bases from V and 8 bases from J, with 10 bases between. The CDR3 is 12 residues long. CDR3: CASSEGGDEQFF. DNA of the CDR3: TGTGCCAGCAGCGAGGGGGGGGATGAGCAGTTCTTC.

The gene calls are TRBV4-3 and TRBJ1-3; 7 bases are shared with TRBD1. In germline, CDR1 is LGHNA, CDR2 YSLEER. This CDR3 has 16 residues. V dropped 0 bases and J dropped 0; count of bases not matched to a gene: 2. The CDR3 here is CASSQETGISGNTIYF. The CDR3 DNA reads as TGCGCCAGCAGCCAAGAGACAGGGATCTCTGGAAACACCATATATTTT.

In this sample, this clone turned up once. The J gene is TRBJ1-1, the V gene TRBV7-2, with TRBD1 matching 9 bases. The CDR3 is 14 amino acids. The germline CDR1 and CDR2 sequences are SGHTA and FQGNSA. Losses at the gene ends were 4 bases for V and 4 bases for J; bases not matched to a gene: 4. This chain's CDR3 is CASSYRQGGTEAFF. CDR3 nucleotide sequence: TGTGCCAGCAGCTACCGACAGGGGGGCACTGAAGCTTTCTTT.

The gene calls are TRBV9 and TRBJ2-1; the D gene is possibly TRBD2 (8 bases). CDR3 length: 15 amino acids. Deletions cut 5 bases from V and 6 bases from J, with 18 bases between. CDR1 is SGDLS, CDR2 YYNGEE, per germline. This CDR3 is CASSNPGRGRNEQFF. The CDR3 DNA is TGTGCCAGCAGTAACCCCGGGAGGGGGCGCAATGAGCAGTTCTTC.

The J gene is TRBJ2-3, the V gene TRBV10-1; D gene uncertain. The CDR3 loop spans 12 amino acids. Germline V gene lookup returns CDR1 WNHNN and CDR2 SYGVQD (reference sequence). V was shortened by 3 bases and J by 0 bases, with 1 base between the two germline ends. Here the CDR3 reads CASSDSTDTQYF. In DNA, the CDR3 is TGCGCCAGCAGTGACAGCACAGATACGCAGTATTTT.

The chain employs TRBV4-1 and TRBJ1-2; 8 nucleotides align to TRBD1. V gave up 0 bases and J gave up 5 bases; unmatched junction bases: 5. Per germline, CDR1 MGHRA and CDR2 YSYEKL. This CDR3 is built from 15 residues. The CDR3 DNA follows: TGCGCCAGCAGCCAAGAGGACAGGGTCTATTATGGCTACACCTTC. Translated, it gives CASSQEDRVYYGYTF.